Sequencing of this T cell receptor beta chain was carried out in a study of technical replicates of blood from a handful of donors. The germline CDR1 and CDR2 sequences are SGHTA and FQGNSA. Trimming shortened V by 6 bases and J by 4 bases, and 13 bases separated the two germline ends. The CDR3 consists of 15 residues. Using immunoSEQ multiplex PCR, the repertoire was profiled, and TCRdb retains in-frame clones only, with some absent. The sample consists of about 66,000 clones, about nine tenths of them appearing once. The sequenced material came from PBMCs. The chain employs TRBV7-2 and TRBJ1-6; D is unresolved. This TCR was sampled from a human donor in good health. Some clones in this sample may be carry-over from other donors' samples. As DNA, the CDR3 is TGTGCCAGCAGTCCCGAGGGCGCTTATAATTCACCCCTCCACTTT. It specifies CASSPEGAYNSPLHF. The full variable domain, with the rest looked up from reference TRBV7-2 and TRBJ1-6, is GAGVSQSPSNKVTEKGKDVELRCDPISGHTALYWYRQSLGQGLEFLIYFQGNSAPDKSGLPSDRFSAERTGGSVSTLTIQRTQQEDSAVYLCASSPEGAYNSPLHFGNGTRLTVT.